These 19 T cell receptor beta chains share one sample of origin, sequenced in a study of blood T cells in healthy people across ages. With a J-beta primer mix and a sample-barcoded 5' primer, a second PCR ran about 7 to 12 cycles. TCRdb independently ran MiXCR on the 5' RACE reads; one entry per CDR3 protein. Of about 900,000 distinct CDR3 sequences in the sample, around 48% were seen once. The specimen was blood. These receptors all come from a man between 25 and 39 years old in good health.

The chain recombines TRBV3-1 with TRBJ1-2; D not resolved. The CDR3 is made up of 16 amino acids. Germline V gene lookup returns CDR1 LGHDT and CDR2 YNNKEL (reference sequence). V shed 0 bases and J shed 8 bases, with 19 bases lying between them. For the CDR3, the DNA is TGTGCCAGCAGCCAAGACAATCTGTTTGTCAAAGGAGGCTACACCTTC. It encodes CASSQDNLFVKGGYTF.

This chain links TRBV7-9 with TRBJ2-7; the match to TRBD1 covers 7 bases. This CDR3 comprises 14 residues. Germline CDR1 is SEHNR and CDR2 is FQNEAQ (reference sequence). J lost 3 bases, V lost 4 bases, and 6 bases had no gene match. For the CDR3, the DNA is TGTGCCAGCAGCTGGGGACAGAGCTTCTACGAGCAGTACTTC. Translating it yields CASSWGQSFYEQYF. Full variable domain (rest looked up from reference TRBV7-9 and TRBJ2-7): DTGVSQNPRHKITKRGQNVTFRCDPISEHNRLYWYRQTLGQGPEFLTYFQNEAQLEKSRLLSDRFSAERPKGSFSTLEIQRTEQGDSAMYLCASSWGQSFYEQYFGPGTRLTVT.

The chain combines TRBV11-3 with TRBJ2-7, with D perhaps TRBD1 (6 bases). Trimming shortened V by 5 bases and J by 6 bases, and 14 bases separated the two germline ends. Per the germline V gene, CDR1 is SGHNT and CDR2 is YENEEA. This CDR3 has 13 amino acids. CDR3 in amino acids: CASSPARRGEQYF. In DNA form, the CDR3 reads TGTGCCAGCAGCCCCGCTCGCAGGGGCGAGCAGTACTTC.

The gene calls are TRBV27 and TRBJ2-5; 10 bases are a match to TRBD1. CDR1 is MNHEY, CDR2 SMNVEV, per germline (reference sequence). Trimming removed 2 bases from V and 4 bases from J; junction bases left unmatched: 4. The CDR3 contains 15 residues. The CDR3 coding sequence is TGTGCCAGCAGTTTAACGACAGGGGGCGGAGAGACCCAGTACTTC. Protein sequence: CASSLTTGGGETQYF.

In nucleotides, the CDR3 is TGTGCCAGCAGTTACCACGCCGGGACTAGCGGGGTGCCCTACGAGCAGTACTTC. This encodes CASSYHAGTSGVPYEQYF. The chain has TRBV6-2 or TRBV6-3 and TRBJ2-7; 13 bases are a match to TRBD2. Trimming removed 2 bases from V and 2 bases from J; junction bases left unmatched: 9. This CDR3 has 18 amino acids. Germline V gene sequence: CDR1 MNHEY, CDR2 SVGEGT.

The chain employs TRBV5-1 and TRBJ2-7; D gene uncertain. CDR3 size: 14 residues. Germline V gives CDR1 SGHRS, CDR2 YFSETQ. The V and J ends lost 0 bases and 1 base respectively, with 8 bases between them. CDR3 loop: CASSLEQPSYEQYF. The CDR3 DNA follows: TGCGCCAGCAGCTTGGAACAGCCATCCTACGAGCAGTACTTC.

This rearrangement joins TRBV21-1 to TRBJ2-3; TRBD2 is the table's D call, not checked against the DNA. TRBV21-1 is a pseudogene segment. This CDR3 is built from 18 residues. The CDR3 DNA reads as TGTGCCAGCAGCAATAGTACCCCGAGGCCCCCTAGCACAGATACGCAGTATTTT. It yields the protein CASSNSTPRPPSTDTQYF.

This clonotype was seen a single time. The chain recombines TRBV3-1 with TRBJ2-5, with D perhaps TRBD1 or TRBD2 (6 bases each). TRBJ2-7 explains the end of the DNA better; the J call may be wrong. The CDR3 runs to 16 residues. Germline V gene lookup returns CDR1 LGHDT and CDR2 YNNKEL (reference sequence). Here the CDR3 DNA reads TGTGCCAGCAGCCAAGAGGGGGACTGGGGACATTACGAGCAGTACTTC. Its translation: CASSQEGDWGHYEQYF.

The CDR3 here is CASSNRGEDEQYF. In DNA form, the CDR3 reads TGTGCCAGCAGCAACAGGGGAGAAGACGAGCAGTACTTC. V is TRBV7-3 and J is TRBJ2-7; 7 bases are a match to TRBD1. J lost 5 bases, V lost 5 bases, and 6 bases had no gene match. CDR3 length: 13 amino acids. Per germline, CDR1 SGHTA and CDR2 FQGTGA.

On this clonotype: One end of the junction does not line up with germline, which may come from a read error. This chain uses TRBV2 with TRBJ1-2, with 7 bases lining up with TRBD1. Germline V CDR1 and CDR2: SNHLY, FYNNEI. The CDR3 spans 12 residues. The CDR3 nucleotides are TGTGCCAACAGTACCGTCAGGGGGGGCTACACCTTC. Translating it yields CANSTVRGGYTF.

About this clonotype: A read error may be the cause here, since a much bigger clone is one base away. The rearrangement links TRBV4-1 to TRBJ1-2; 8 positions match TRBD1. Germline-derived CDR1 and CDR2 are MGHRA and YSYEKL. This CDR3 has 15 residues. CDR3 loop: CASSPGQGPNYDYTF. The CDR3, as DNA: TGCGCCAGCAGCCCCGGACAGGGCCCAAACTATGACTACACCTTC.

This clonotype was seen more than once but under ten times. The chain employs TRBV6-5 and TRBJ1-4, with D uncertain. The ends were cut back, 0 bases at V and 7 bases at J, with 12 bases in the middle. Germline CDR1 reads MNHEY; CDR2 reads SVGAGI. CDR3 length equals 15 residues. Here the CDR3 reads CASSYSRTGPEKLFF. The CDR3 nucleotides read TGTGCCAGCAGTTACTCACGGACTGGACCTGAAAAACTGTTTTTT.

This CDR3 is CSAKTGEVGYTF. The CDR3 region has the DNA TGCAGTGCTAAGACAGGGGAGGTTGGCTACACCTTC. V gene TRBV20-1 combines with J gene TRBJ1-2, with 8 bases matching TRBD1. CDR1 and CDR2 (germline): DFQATT, SNEGSKA (reference sequence). The CDR3 loop spans 12 amino acids. V lost 4 bases to trimming and J lost 7 bases; unmatched junction nucleotides: 5.

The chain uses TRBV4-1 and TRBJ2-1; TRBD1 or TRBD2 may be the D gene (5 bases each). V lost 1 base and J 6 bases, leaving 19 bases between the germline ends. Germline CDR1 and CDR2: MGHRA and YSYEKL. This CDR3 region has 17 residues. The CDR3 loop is CASSQATRDALPNEQFF. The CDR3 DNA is TGCGCCAGCAGCCAAGCGACCCGGGACGCTCTCCCCAATGAGCAGTTCTTC.

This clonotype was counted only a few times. The CDR3 bases are TGCAGTGTTTATAGCACAGATACGCAGTATTTT. Translation gives CSVYSTDTQYF. The genes are TRBV20-1 and TRBJ2-3; no reliable D call. The ends were cut back, 7 bases at V and 0 bases at J, with 5 bases in the middle. Germline CDR1 and CDR2: DFQATT and SNEGSKA (reference sequence). There are 11 residues in the CDR3.

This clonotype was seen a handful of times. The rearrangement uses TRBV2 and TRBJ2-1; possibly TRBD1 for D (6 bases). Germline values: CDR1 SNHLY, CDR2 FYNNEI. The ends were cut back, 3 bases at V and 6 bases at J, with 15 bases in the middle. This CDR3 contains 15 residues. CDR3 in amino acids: CASSDRDTLGNEQFF. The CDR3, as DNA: TGTGCCAGCAGTGACCGGGACACCCTGGGCAATGAGCAGTTCTTC.

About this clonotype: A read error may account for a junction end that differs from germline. The CDR3, as DNA: TGTGCCAACAGCCCGAGGATTCGGACGGGCACTGAAGCTTTCTTT. The encoded protein is CANSPRIRTGTEAFF. The chain joins TRBV5-6 to TRBJ1-1; unclear D gene. This CDR3 region has 15 residues. Germline assignment: CDR1 SGHDT and CDR2 YYEEEE.

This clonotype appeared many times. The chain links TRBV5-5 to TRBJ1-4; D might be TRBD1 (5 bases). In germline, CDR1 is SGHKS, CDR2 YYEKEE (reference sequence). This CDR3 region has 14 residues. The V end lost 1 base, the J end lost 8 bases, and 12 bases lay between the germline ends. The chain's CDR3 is CASSLRREGEKLFF. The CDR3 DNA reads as TGTGCCAGCAGCTTGCGCAGGGAGGGAGAAAAACTGTTTTTT.

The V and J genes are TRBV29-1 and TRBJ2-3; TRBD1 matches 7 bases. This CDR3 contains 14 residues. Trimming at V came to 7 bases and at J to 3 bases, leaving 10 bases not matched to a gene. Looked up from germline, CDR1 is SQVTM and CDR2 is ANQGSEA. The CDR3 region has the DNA TGCAGCGGTCACGCAGGGGGTCTAACAGATACGCAGTATTTT. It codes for CSGHAGGLTDTQYF.